Listed here is a single T cell receptor beta chain. CDR1 and CDR2 (germline): SGHRS, YFSETQ. The ends were cut back, 0 bases at V and 4 bases at J, with 6 bases in the middle. The CDR3 spans 13 residues. Methods used by the authors: Reference gene primer amplification yielded estimated nucleated cell counts. TCRdb's table, derived via immunoSEQ multiplex PCR, lists solely in-frame clones and lacks some. V and J calls and clone size are copied from that table; D and trimming were computed from the DNA. The sample yields roughly 190,000 clones, around 83% seen once. These data come from a study of blood T cell repertoires in COVID-19. As for the study in general: The United States, Italy and Spain were the sources of the acute and convalescent COVID-19 samples. Sources were T cells, B-cell-depleted T cells, or PBMCs; the material itself was cDNA or gDNA.

The specimen sequenced was peripheral blood. The receptor was derived from an older woman with acute or convalescent COVID-19. The chain carries TRBV5-1 and TRBJ2-3, with a weak D call TRBD2 (5 bases). The CDR3 region has the DNA TGCGCCAGCAGCTTGGCGGGGTCAGATACGCAGTATTTT. This gives the protein CASSLAGSDTQYF.